These 24 T cell receptor beta chains were all obtained from the same sample, sequenced in a study of blood T cell repertoires in COVID-19 (TCRdb year 2020). The method behind the library was the immunoSEQ multiplex PCR assay. This is the immuneACCESS table as TCRdb keeps it, with only in-frame sequences that have V and J called. A part of the clones is gone; compared with another copy, unresolved V genes explain less than half, and the rest is unexplained. This sample lists hundreds of thousands of clones; over 75% were detected once. The ten largest clones take up approximately 5.1% of the sample. Sequenced material: peripheral blood. The receptor set was obtained from a man over 45 with COVID-19, enrolled during active disease.

This clone has just a few counts. The V gene is TRBV7-9, the J gene TRBJ2-1, with TRBD2 matching over 8 bases. V gave up 11 bases and J gave up 2 bases; unmatched junction bases: 5. CDR1 is SEHNR, CDR2 FQNEAQ, per germline (reference sequence). The CDR3 runs 13 residues. The CDR3 region is CACRGGPYNEQFF. CDR3 sequence (DNA): TGTGCCTGTCGGGGGGGCCCCTACAATGAGCAGTTCTTC.

Many counts were recorded for this clone. The rearrangement uses TRBV6-2 or TRBV6-3 and TRBJ2-7; the D gene is possibly TRBD2 (6 bases). V dropped 4 bases and J dropped 0 bases, with 16 bases sitting between them. Germline CDR1 MNHEY, CDR2 SVGEGT. This CDR3 is built from 16 residues. CDR3 residues: CASSSWGGGSSYEQYF. The CDR3 DNA follows: TGTGCCAGCAGTTCCTGGGGAGGAGGGAGCTCCTACGAGCAGTACTTC.

The chain combines TRBV3-1 (or the pseudogene TRBV3-2) with TRBJ1-6; the D is unclear. The germline V and J ends were trimmed by 0 bases and 9 bases, with 9 bases remaining between them. Germline CDR1 LGHDT, CDR2 YNNKEL (reference sequence). The CDR3 totals 14 residues. The CDR3 loop reads CASSQDLIGSPLHF. CDR3 bases: TGTGCCAGCAGCCAAGATCTAATCGGTTCACCCCTCCACTTT.

The chain carries TRBV20-1 and TRBJ2-5; D is uncertain. Per germline, CDR1 DFQATT and CDR2 SNEGSKA (reference sequence). With 5 bases removed from V and 5 bases from J, the gap between germline ends came to 9 bases. The CDR3 covers 11 residues. The CDR3 loop is CSASLEETQYF. DNA for the CDR3: TGCAGTGCTTCCTTAGAGGAGACCCAGTACTTC.

The chain is built from TRBV7-9 and TRBJ1-1; TRBD1 aligns across 7 bases. The CDR3 is made up of 13 amino acids. In germline, CDR1 is SEHNR, CDR2 FQNEAQ (reference sequence). V lost 5 bases to trimming and J lost 6 bases; unmatched junction nucleotides: 6. CDR3 amino acids: CASSKTGDAEAFF. CDR3 nucleotide sequence: TGTGCCAGCAGCAAAACAGGGGACGCTGAAGCTTTCTTT.

The rearrangement links TRBV27 to TRBJ2-7; 7 nucleotides line up with TRBD2. This CDR3 region has 15 residues. The V gene end was trimmed by 6 bases and the J gene end by 2 bases; junction bases not matched to a gene: 10. Per germline, CDR1 MNHEY and CDR2 SMNVEV (reference sequence). The CDR3 DNA reads as TGTGCCAGCAGGGGAGGGTCAACGATTGCCTACGAGCAGTACTTC. Translation gives CASRGGSTIAYEQYF.

The chain is built from TRBV9 and TRBJ2-2, with D possibly matching TRBD2 (6 bases). The germline gives CDR1 SGDLS, CDR2 YYNGEE. This CDR3 comprises 16 residues. V lost 4 bases, J lost 3 bases, and 16 bases lay in between. The CDR3, as DNA: TGTGCCAGCAGCCCACTTGGAGGGAGAGACACCGGGGAGCTGTTTTTT. It encodes CASSPLGGRDTGELFF.

The chain uses TRBV18 and TRBJ1-5; TRBD1 might be the D (5 bases). The germline CDR1 and CDR2 sequences are KGHSH and LQKENI. This CDR3 spans 15 amino acids. The V end lost 3 bases, the J end lost 4 bases, and 13 bases lay between the germline ends. The CDR3 nucleotides read TGTGCCAGCTCACCCGGGGTTCGGGGGAATCAGCCCCAGCATTTT. Translating gives CASSPGVRGNQPQHF.

The chain couples TRBV3-1 (or the pseudogene TRBV3-2) to TRBJ2-2; 7 bases map to TRBD2. This CDR3 contains 16 residues. The germline V gene encodes CDR1 LGHDT and CDR2 YNNKEL (reference sequence). The trim removed 1 base at V and 7 bases at J, leaving 9 bases unmatched. The CDR3 sequence: CASSQVSGGGYGELFF. DNA of the CDR3: TGTGCCAGCAGCCAAGTCTCTGGGGGGGGTTACGGGGAGCTGTTTTTT.

V is TRBV11-2 and J is TRBJ2-5; weak D call: TRBD2 (6 bases). This CDR3 comprises 17 residues. The V and J ends lost 4 bases and 4 bases respectively, with 22 bases between them. The germline gives CDR1 SGHAT, CDR2 FQNNGV. As DNA, the CDR3 is TGTGCCAGCAGCTACCGCCTTACCGTCCTTAGCGGAGAGACCCAGTACTTC. Protein sequence: CASSYRLTVLSGETQYF.

The V gene is TRBV19, the J gene TRBJ2-1; 7 bases are shared with TRBD2. Trimming took 0 bases from V and 4 from J; bases not matched to a gene: 6. CDR1 is LNHDA and CDR2 is SQIVND in the germline V gene (reference sequence). CDR3 length equals 16 residues. CDR3 nucleotides: TGTGCCAGTAGTATAGATGGGGGGGGGACTTACAATGAGCAGTTCTTC. As protein: CASSIDGGGTYNEQFF.

V usage is TRBV3-1 (or the pseudogene TRBV3-2) and J usage is TRBJ2-1, with 7 bases aligning to TRBD1. The CDR3 consists of 18 residues. From germline, CDR1 is LGHDT and CDR2 YNNKEL (reference sequence). Losses at the gene ends were 0 bases for V and 3 bases for J; bases not matched to a gene: 11. DNA of the CDR3: TGTGCCAGCAGCCAAGATGTGGGACAGATTTACTTCTACAATGAGCAGTTCTTC. Protein product: CASSQDVGQIYFYNEQFF.

This clone was found once. The gene calls are TRBV4-1 and TRBJ2-7, with 8 positions matching TRBD1. This CDR3 region has 13 residues. V gave up 5 bases and J gave up 3 bases; unmatched junction bases: 3. Looked up from germline, CDR1 is MGHRA and CDR2 is YSYEKL. The CDR3 nucleotides read TGCGCCAGCAGCAAGGGACAGGACTACGAGCAGTACTTC. Amino acids: CASSKGQDYEQYF.

The chain links TRBV4-1 to TRBJ2-3, with D possibly TRBD2 on 5 matching bases. V was pared by 4 bases and J by 2 bases, with 10 bases between. The CDR3 length is 14 residues. Per germline, CDR1 MGHRA and CDR2 YSYEKL. The CDR3 loop reads CASSRSGNTDTQYF. The CDR3, as DNA: TGCGCCAGCAGCCGCAGCGGAAACACAGATACGCAGTATTTT.

This clone was seen only once. The genes are TRBV5-4 and TRBJ1-6; a possible D gene is TRBD1 (6 bases). Trimming took 5 bases from V and 9 from J, leaving 15 bases between them. Germline V lookup: CDR1 SGHNT, CDR2 YYREEE (reference sequence). The CDR3 totals 14 residues. CDR3: CASSRQDPGSPLHF. CDR3 DNA: TGTGCCAGCAGTCGACAGGACCCGGGTTCACCCCTCCACTTT.

This clone was counted only a few times. J is TRBJ1-1 and V is TRBV6-5, with D unclear. With 0 bases removed from V and 1 base from J, the gap between germline ends came to 6 bases. Per the germline V gene, CDR1 is MNHEY and CDR2 is SVGAGI. The CDR3 extends over 14 amino acids. In nucleotides, the CDR3 is TGTGCCAGCAGTTACTCGGCAGAGAACACTGAAGCTTTCTTT. Translating gives CASSYSAENTEAFF.

This clone appeared a few times. The gene calls are TRBV4-1 and TRBJ2-5, with D perhaps TRBD2 (6 bases). Germline values: CDR1 MGHRA, CDR2 YSYEKL. V was clipped by 0 bases and J by 6 bases, with 11 bases between them. The CDR3 loop spans 14 amino acids. The CDR3 region is CASSQDPGVKTQYF. The CDR3 nucleotides are TGCGCCAGCAGCCAAGATCCGGGGGTCAAGACCCAGTACTTC.

J is TRBJ2-5 and V is TRBV3-1 (or the pseudogene TRBV3-2); TRBD2 is a possible D gene (6 bases). Germline V lookup: CDR1 LGHDT, CDR2 YNNKEL (reference sequence). The V and J ends lost 1 base and 5 bases respectively, with 11 bases between them. The CDR3 is made up of 14 amino acids. The CDR3 DNA is TGTGCCAGCAGCCAAGTTCAGGGACTGGAGACCCAGTACTTC. Translating gives CASSQVQGLETQYF.

This clone was picked up one time. The chain recombines TRBV25-1 with TRBJ1-2, with D perhaps matching TRBD1 (5 bases). Per germline, CDR1 MGHDK and CDR2 SYGVNS. Trimming pared 7 bases from V and 4 bases from J, leaving 22 bases between. The CDR3 runs to 16 residues. The DNA of the CDR3 is TGTGCCAGCATTACAAGGGTGGGGGGACCGGCCTATGGCTACACCTTC. It specifies CASITRVGGPAYGYTF.

The V call is TRBV20-1, the J call TRBJ1-1; possible D gene TRBD1, 5 bases. The germline V gene has CDR1 DFQATT and CDR2 SNEGSKA (reference sequence). V was trimmed by 5 bases and J by 9 bases, leaving 13 bases between them. This CDR3 has 11 amino acids. CDR3 residues: CSAYDQGKAFF. For the CDR3, the DNA is TGCAGTGCTTACGACCAGGGAAAAGCTTTCTTT.

This clone has only one observation. V and J are TRBV5-8 and TRBJ2-5, with D perhaps matching TRBD1 (5 bases). The germline gives CDR1 SGHTS, CDR2 YDEGEE. The CDR3 totals 15 residues. Trimming cost V 5 bases and J 4 bases, with 18 bases left between them. The CDR3 DNA is TGTGCCAGCAGTAGCCAGCCAGGGTTTAGAGAGACCCAGTACTTC. Protein: CASSSQPGFRETQYF.

The chain has TRBV5-4 and TRBJ2-3, with TRBD2 matching over 7 bases. Germline V CDR1 and CDR2: SGHNT, YYREEE (reference sequence). This CDR3 spans 15 amino acids. V was clipped by 0 bases and J by 7 bases; unmatched bases: 8. The chain's CDR3 is CASSLDAGVWNTQYF. The CDR3 nucleotides read TGTGCCAGCAGCTTGGATGCGGGGGTTTGGAATACGCAGTATTTT.

The chain couples TRBV7-9 to TRBJ2-7, with D perhaps TRBD2 (6 bases). Germline CDR1 reads SEHNR; CDR2 reads FQNEAQ (reference sequence). The CDR3 sequence is 13 residues long. Trimming took off 5 bases at V and 7 bases at J, with 15 bases between the two ends. The CDR3 sequence: CASSPDPAGEQYF. CDR3 nucleotides: TGTGCCAGCAGCCCAGACCCGGCGGGGGAGCAGTACTTC. The whole variable domain, remainder taken from reference TRBV7-9 and TRBJ2-7, is DTGVSQNPRHKITKRGQNVTFRCDPISEHNRLYWYRQTLGQGPEFLTYFQNEAQLEKSRLLSDRFSAERPKGSFSTLEIQRTEQGDSAMYLCASSPDPAGEQYFGPGTRLTVT.

The V gene is TRBV18, the J gene TRBJ1-5; D remains ambiguous. V lost 6 bases and J 4 bases, leaving 16 bases between the germline ends. Germline V gene data show CDR1 as KGHSH and CDR2 as LQKENI. This CDR3 contains 15 residues. CDR3 in DNA: TGTGCCAGCTCCCTAGGGTATCGGGGTAATCAGCCCCAGCATTTT. It encodes CASSLGYRGNQPQHF. The full variable domain, in which reference TRBV18 and TRBJ1-5 provide the parts outside the CDR3, is NAGVMQNPRHLVRRRGQEARLRCSPMKGHSHVYWYRQLPEEGLKFMVYLQKENIIDESGMPKERFSAEFPKEGPSILRIQQVVRGDSAAYFCASSLGYRGNQPQHFGDGTRLSIL.